The clone carrying this T cell receptor beta chain was seen repeatedly, ten times or more. Antigen: not known. This entry belongs to a study of metastatic and nonmetastatic thyroid tumors. Across the study: Malignant thyroid and benign thyroid patients provided blood and tumor or nodule tissue whose repertoires were compared.

In the original processing: Clinicopathological groups of papillary thyroid cancer showed CDR3 differences that were used to build a distant-metastasis classifier. TCRdb reprocessed the PCR reads via MiXCR. TCRdb, not the original authors, processed these V and J calls. Seen here are roughly 59,000 clones, 15% to 20% observed once, and the top ten hold almost 9.5%. Whole-study findings and limits: Versus benign nodules, malignant thyroid tumors reportedly had significantly higher TCR beta diversity, in blood and tumor.

The V gene lost 0 bases and the J gene lost 0 bases, with 9 bases spanning the gap. The CDR3 runs to 16 residues. Germline V gene data show CDR1 as MGHRA and CDR2 as YSYEKL. No patient had received any treatment before thyroid surgery. This chain connects TRBV4-1 to TRBJ1-5; weak D call: TRBD1 (6 bases). The specimen was blood. The TCR was taken from a male donor with papillary thyroid cancer or a benign thyroid nodule (not recorded which). Some clones in this sample may be carry-over from other donors' samples. The CDR3 DNA reads as TGCGCCAGCAGCCAAGAAGGGGGGTATAGCAATCAGCCCCAGCATTTT. It specifies CASSQEGGYSNQPQHF.